This entry lists 28 T cell receptor beta chains sequenced from one sample in a study of T-cell memory formation after mild COVID-19. TCRdb used MiXCR to reprocess the 5' RACE reads, holding one entry per CDR3 protein. The sample holds fewer than 350,000 distinct CDR3 sequences, 13% to 15% seen once. Sequencing was done on a sample of PBMCs or a T cell subset sorted from them (not recorded which). Source of these receptors: a man aged 18 to 30 who had mild COVID-19 (a few samples of this study predate the infection). Cell type and time point are not known.

This clonotype appeared a few times. V is TRBV2 and J is TRBJ1-2; the match to TRBD1 covers 12 bases. From germline, CDR1 is SNHLY and CDR2 FYNNEI. This CDR3 region has 14 residues. V dropped 7 bases and J dropped 6; count of bases not matched to a gene: 6. CDR3 bases: TGTGCCAGCACTAACCGGGACAGGGGGCATGGCTACACCTTC. It yields the protein CASTNRDRGHGYTF.

This clonotype has more than one count but fewer than ten. The V gene is TRBV20-1, the J gene TRBJ2-4; D call uncertain. This CDR3 has 13 residues. V lost 0 bases and J lost 8, with 11 bases in between. CDR1 and CDR2 from the germline V gene are DFQATT and SNEGSKA (reference sequence). CDR3 sequence: CSARDGWRDIQYF. Here the CDR3 DNA reads TGCAGTGCTAGAGATGGCTGGAGAGACATTCAGTACTTC.

The rearrangement links TRBV5-1 to TRBJ2-1; TRBD1 is a possible D gene (6 bases). V gave up 6 bases and J gave up 7 bases, with 17 bases separating them. The CDR3 covers 14 residues. CDR1 SGHRS and CDR2 YFSETQ come from the germline V gene. The chain's CDR3 is CASIPYRDVNEQFF. CDR3 sequence (DNA): TGCGCCAGCATCCCGTACAGGGATGTAAATGAGCAGTTCTTC.

This clonotype was detected only a few times. The chain combines TRBV24-1 with TRBJ1-1; D not certain. The germline V and J ends were trimmed by 1 base and 7 bases, with 12 bases remaining between them. Germline V gene data show CDR1 as KGHDR and CDR2 as SFDVKD. The CDR3 consists of 14 residues. The CDR3 sequence: CATSDLRDLNEAFF. In DNA form, the CDR3 reads TGTGCCACCAGTGATTTACGCGACCTCAATGAAGCTTTCTTT.

The sample holds a few counts of this clonotype. This chain joins TRBV20-1 and TRBJ2-3; D ambiguous. Trimming shortened V by 5 bases and J by 0 bases, and 9 bases separated the two germline ends. The germline CDR1 and CDR2 sequences are DFQATT and SNEGSKA (reference sequence). The CDR3 runs 13 residues. This CDR3 reads CSAYLGSTDTQYF. DNA of the CDR3: TGCAGTGCTTATCTAGGTAGCACAGATACGCAGTATTTT.

The V gene is TRBV7-9, the J gene TRBJ2-1; 8 positions match TRBD2. Germline values: CDR1 SEHNR, CDR2 FQNEAQ (reference sequence). The CDR3 extends over 14 amino acids. In nucleotides, the CDR3 is TGTGCAACACCAGGGCTAGCGGGCCTCAATGAGCAGTTCTTC. This sequence encodes CATPGLAGLNEQFF.

This clonotype showed up many times. The gene calls are TRBV12-3 or TRBV12-4 and TRBJ2-1; TRBD2 matches at 8 bases. The CDR3 consists of 14 residues. V dropped 3 bases and J dropped 6; count of bases not matched to a gene: 4. The CDR3 spells CASSFRGGFNEQFF. The CDR3 region has the DNA TGTGCCAGCAGTTTCCGGGGGGGCTTCAATGAGCAGTTCTTC.

This chain joins TRBV6-5 and TRBJ1-5, with TRBD1 as a possible D gene (6 bases). Germline V gene lookup returns CDR1 MNHEY and CDR2 SVGAGI. Trimming removed 5 bases at V and 3 bases at J, with 14 bases between. CDR3 length equals 15 residues. The CDR3: CASSGTTGNNQPQHF. CDR3 coding DNA: TGTGCCAGCAGTGGCACGACAGGCAACAATCAGCCCCAGCATTTT.

V gene TRBV7-9 combines with J gene TRBJ2-7; TRBD2 matches at 7 bases. Germline V gene lookup returns CDR1 SEHNR and CDR2 FQNEAQ (reference sequence). The V gene end was trimmed by 5 bases and the J gene end by 2 bases; junction bases not matched to a gene: 6. There are 14 residues in the CDR3. The CDR3 loop is CASSPLGGAYEQYV. CDR3 nucleotides: TGTGCCAGCAGCCCTCTGGGGGGGGCCTACGAGCAGTACGTC.

This rearrangement joins TRBV19 to TRBJ1-2, with D maybe TRBD1 (5 bases). CDR1 and CDR2 (germline): LNHDA, SQIVND (reference sequence). V lost 9 bases to trimming and J lost 0 bases, with 17 bases between them. The CDR3 sequence is 15 residues long. CDR3 sequence (DNA): TGTGCCAGCGGAGAACTGGGGGGGACTAACTATGGCTACACCTTC. Residues: CASGELGGTNYGYTF.

This clonotype appeared a single time. The chain uses TRBV5-1 and TRBJ2-2, with D perhaps matching TRBD2 (6 bases). V was shortened by 0 bases and J by 5 bases, with 14 bases between the two germline ends. Germline V gene sequence: CDR1 SGHRS, CDR2 YFSETQ. The CDR3 has 16 residues. CDR3 coding DNA: TGCGCCAGCAGCTTGGACTGGACTATGAAAACCGGGGAGCTGTTTTTT. This sequence encodes CASSLDWTMKTGELFF.

This chain links TRBV5-6 with TRBJ1-2, with D tentatively TRBD1 (5 bases). V dropped 4 bases and J dropped 3 bases, with 13 bases sitting between them. Germline V lookup: CDR1 SGHDT, CDR2 YYEEEE. The length of the CDR3 is 14 residues. CDR3: CASSDRDNYYGYTF. The CDR3 DNA reads as TGTGCCAGCAGCGACAGAGACAACTACTATGGCTACACCTTC.

This clonotype turned up a few times. The chain employs TRBV7-2 and TRBJ2-5, with no clear D. The CDR3 contains 13 residues. CDR1 is SGHTA, CDR2 FQGNSA, per germline. V was cut by 2 bases and J by 5 bases, with 9 bases left in between. CDR3 loop: CASSLRRAETQYF. CDR3 DNA sequence: TGTGCCAGCAGCTTAAGAAGGGCTGAGACCCAGTACTTC.

This clonotype was seen more than once but under ten times. J is TRBJ2-3 and V is TRBV7-3; D is possibly TRBD1 (6 bases). The CDR3 length is 15 residues. V dropped 5 bases and J dropped 6 bases, with 18 bases sitting between them. Germline lookup yields CDR1 SGHTA and CDR2 FQGTGA. CDR3 in amino acids: CASSQGAGAFDTQYF. CDR3 sequence (DNA): TGTGCCAGCAGCCAAGGGGCAGGGGCATTCGATACGCAGTATTTT.

This clonotype was seen repeatedly, ten times or more. This chain uses TRBV9 with TRBJ2-3; weak D call: TRBD2 (5 bases). Looked up from germline, CDR1 is SGDLS and CDR2 is YYNGEE. The CDR3 totals 12 residues. V was trimmed by 0 bases and J by 8 bases, leaving 7 bases between them. The CDR3 DNA reads as TGTGCCAGCAGCGTAGTGGCGGGTACGCAGTATTTT. Its translation: CASSVVAGTQYF.

This rearrangement joins TRBV7-3 to TRBJ2-5, with TRBD2 identical over 7 bases. V shed 5 bases, J shed 6 bases, and the junction held 12 bases outside the gene matches. Per germline, CDR1 SGHTA and CDR2 FQGTGA. There are 15 residues in the CDR3. CDR3 nucleotides: TGTGCCAGCAGCCCGGGACTCGGGAGGAGGCAGACCCAGTACTTC. Its protein is CASSPGLGRRQTQYF.

The sample holds a few counts of this clonotype. This CDR3 reads CSAREEQNSYEQYF. The CDR3, as DNA: TGCAGTGCTAGAGAGGAACAGAACTCCTACGAGCAGTACTTC. The chain employs TRBV20-1 and TRBJ2-7; D ambiguous. V was trimmed by 0 bases and J by 0 bases, leaving 9 bases between them. CDR3 length: 14 residues. Germline values: CDR1 DFQATT, CDR2 SNEGSKA (reference sequence).

This clonotype was found a few times. This chain links TRBV7-9 with TRBJ1-6; D gene unclear. The germline V gene has CDR1 SEHNR and CDR2 FQNEAQ (reference sequence). The CDR3 spans 12 residues. Trimming took off 5 bases at V and 8 bases at J, with 7 bases between the two ends. This CDR3 is CASSRGDSPLHF. Written as DNA, the CDR3 is TGTGCCAGCAGCCGCGGCGATTCACCCCTCCACTTT.

The chain couples TRBV30 to TRBJ1-2; D perhaps matches TRBD1 (5 bases). The CDR3 consists of 14 residues. The germline gives CDR1 GTSNPN, CDR2 SVGIG (reference sequence). Trimming removed 4 bases at V and 5 bases at J, with 17 bases between. CDR3 amino acids: CAWNRSPSIYGYTF. CDR3 sequence (DNA): TGTGCCTGGAACAGGTCCCCGTCGATATATGGCTACACCTTC.

This chain joins TRBV7-8 and TRBJ1-2; unclear D gene. CDR3 length: 12 residues. Trimming cost V 4 bases and J 5 bases, with 8 bases left between them. Germline values: CDR1 SGHVS, CDR2 FQNEAQ. The CDR3 reads CASSYTSYGYTF. In DNA form, the CDR3 reads TGTGCCAGCAGCTATACCAGTTATGGCTACACCTTC. The full variable domain, rest sourced from reference TRBV7-8 and TRBJ1-2, is GAGVSQSPRYKVAKRGQDVALRCDPISGHVSLFWYQQALGQGPEFLTYFQNEAQLDKSGLPSDRFFAERPEGSVSTLKIQRTQQEDSAVYLCASSYTSYGYTFGSGTRLTVV.

The genes are TRBV6-5 and TRBJ2-2; D may correspond to TRBD1 or TRBD2 (5 bases each). CDR3 length equals 16 residues. V lost 6 bases to trimming and J lost 2 bases, with 16 bases between them. Germline values: CDR1 MNHEY, CDR2 SVGAGI. In DNA form, the CDR3 reads TGTGCCAGCAGCCCGGCCGGGGCAGGCAACACCGGGGAGCTGTTTTTT. Protein product: CASSPAGAGNTGELFF.

V usage is TRBV30 and J usage is TRBJ1-6; weak D call: TRBD1 (5 bases). The CDR3 extends over 10 amino acids. In germline, CDR1 is GTSNPN, CDR2 SVGIG (reference sequence). V lost 5 bases to trimming and J lost 14 bases, with 10 bases between them. CDR3 sequence reads: CAWGRGALHF. The CDR3, as DNA: TGTGCCTGGGGCCGGGGGGCCCTCCACTTT. The full variable domain, completed using reference TRBV30 and TRBJ1-6, is SQTIHQWPATLVQPVGSPLSLECTVEGTSNPNLYWYRQAAGRGLQLLFYSVGIGQISSEVPQNLSASRPQDRQFILSSKKLLLSDSGFYLCAWGRGALHFGNGTRLTVT.

This chain uses TRBV3-1 with TRBJ2-1; 8 positions agree with TRBD1. CDR1 LGHDT and CDR2 YNNKEL come from the germline V gene (reference sequence). With V trimmed by 1 base and J by 6 bases, 8 bases remained unmatched. The CDR3 length is 16 residues. This CDR3 reads CASSQVRQGKGNEQFF. The CDR3 DNA follows: TGTGCCAGCAGCCAAGTCCGACAGGGGAAAGGCAATGAGCAGTTCTTC.

This clonotype came up a few times. For the CDR3, the DNA is TGTGCCACCACGGCCGGAAATGAGCAGTTCTTC. It codes for CATTAGNEQFF. This sequence joins TRBV24-1 and TRBJ2-1; D remains ambiguous. Trimming left V 8 bases short and J 7 bases short, with 8 bases between. Germline V CDR1 and CDR2: KGHDR, SFDVKD. The CDR3 runs to 11 residues.

The chain recombines TRBV11-2 with TRBJ2-5; D not resolved. The germline V gene encodes CDR1 SGHAT and CDR2 FQNNGV. CDR3 length: 14 residues. V lost 3 bases and J 2 bases, leaving 10 bases between the germline ends. CDR3 region: CASSLDLAQETQYF. The CDR3 coding sequence is TGTGCCAGCAGCTTGGATTTGGCGCAAGAGACCCAGTACTTC.

This clonotype has only a few counts. V gene TRBV7-9 combines with J gene TRBJ2-7; TRBD1 agrees at 11 bases. The CDR3 has 16 residues. The germline V gene encodes CDR1 SEHNR and CDR2 FQNEAQ (reference sequence). V shed 4 bases, J shed 3 bases, and the junction held 8 bases outside the gene matches. The CDR3 here is CASSSSAGQGVYEQYF. DNA of the CDR3: TGTGCCAGCAGCTCCTCCGCGGGACAGGGGGTCTACGAGCAGTACTTC.

The J gene is TRBJ2-5, the V gene TRBV27; D remains ambiguous. The CDR3 length is 13 residues. Germline V CDR1 and CDR2: MNHEY, SMNVEV (reference sequence). Between the trimmed V and J ends, which lost 5 bases and 6 bases, there was a span of 13 bases. The CDR3 region is CASSPAGLKTQYF. In DNA, the CDR3 is TGTGCCAGCAGTCCCGCCGGGCTCAAGACCCAGTACTTC.

The J gene is TRBJ1-4, the V gene TRBV29-1; 9 bases map to TRBD1. V gave up 6 bases and J gave up 5 bases; unmatched junction bases: 10. The CDR3 is made up of 15 amino acids. CDR1 is SQVTM, CDR2 ANQGSEA, per germline. CDR3 nucleotide sequence: TGCAGCGTAGCCGGGACAGGGAGGAGCAATGAAAAACTGTTTTTT. Its translation: CSVAGTGRSNEKLFF.